These 11 T cell receptor beta chains came from one sample sequenced in a study of PD-1 blockade in mismatch repair-deficient tumors (dated by TCRdb to about 2017). The time point label for this specimen denotes: peripheral blood 12 weeks after first pembrolizumab dose. The method behind the library was the immunoSEQ multiplex PCR assay. In its TCRdb copy, this immuneACCESS table keeps in-frame sequences only and misses some clones. Where compared with another copy, unresolved V genes explain less than half of these, and the others have no known cause. Recorded for this sample are some 84,000 clones; roughly 80% of them occurred a single time. The ten largest clones capture around 2.7% of the sample. The material was peripheral blood, obtained 12 weeks after starting pembrolizumab. Receptor source: an adult with mismatch repair-deficient cancer.

V usage is TRBV4-2 and J usage is TRBJ2-1, with D perhaps matching TRBD2 (5 bases). This CDR3 has 15 residues. Per germline, CDR1 LGHNA and CDR2 YNFKEQ. V lost 0 bases, J lost 10 bases, and 16 bases lay in between. CDR3 protein: CASSQDNSIPGEQFF. DNA of the CDR3: TGTGCCAGCAGCCAAGATAATAGTATCCCGGGGGAGCAGTTCTTC.

V and J are TRBV6-1 and TRBJ2-3; tentative D call: TRBD2 (7 bases). V gave up 5 bases and J gave up 2 bases, with 14 bases separating them. The germline V gene encodes CDR1 MNHNS and CDR2 SASEGT. The CDR3 contains 15 residues. CDR3 nucleotide sequence: TGTGCCAGCAGTCTAAGGGGGAGGGTCACAGATACGCAGTATTTT. Protein product: CASSLRGRVTDTQYF.

This sequence joins TRBV19 and TRBJ2-7; TRBD2 agrees at 8 bases. Losses at the gene ends were 6 bases for V and 2 bases for J; bases not matched to a gene: 3. The germline V gene has CDR1 LNHDA and CDR2 SQIVND (reference sequence). The CDR3 length is 13 residues. CDR3 nucleotides: TGTGCCAGTAGCCAAGCGGGGGCCTACGAGCAGTACTTC. It encodes CASSQAGAYEQYF.

In nucleotides, the CDR3 is TGTGCCAGCTCACCTAGGACAGAAACTAATGAAAAACTGTTTTTT. Translating gives CASSPRTETNEKLFF. V gene TRBV18 combines with J gene TRBJ1-4, with D tentatively TRBD1 (6 bases). Germline V gives CDR1 KGHSH, CDR2 LQKENI. The V gene lost 3 bases and the J gene lost 1 base, with 9 bases spanning the gap. The CDR3 runs to 15 residues.

A remark on this clone: This sample includes further DNA sequences coding for the same CDR3. The chain couples TRBV5-4 to TRBJ2-3; no definite D call. This CDR3 is 12 amino acids long. Germline V gene sequence: CDR1 SGHNT, CDR2 YYREEE (reference sequence). Deletions cut 4 bases from V and 4 bases from J, with 7 bases between. The CDR3 protein is CASSLDADTQYF. CDR3 nucleotides: TGTGCCAGCAGCCTCGACGCAGATACGCAGTATTTT.

The chain joins TRBV4-1 to TRBJ1-4; 10 bases agree with TRBD1. Unmatched junction bases numbered 1, after V lost 0 bases and J lost 6 bases. CDR1 and CDR2 (germline): MGHRA, YSYEKL. The CDR3 covers 15 residues. The CDR3 nucleotides read TGCGCCAGCAGCCAAGACGGGACAGGGGATGAAAAACTGTTTTTT. Amino acid sequence: CASSQDGTGDEKLFF.

The V and J genes are TRBV27 and TRBJ1-2, with D possibly matching TRBD1 (5 bases). The V gene's germline CDR1 is MNHEY and CDR2 SMNVEV (reference sequence). V was clipped by 2 bases and J by 4 bases, with 8 bases between them. CDR3 length: 13 residues. The CDR3 DNA sequence: TGTGCCAGCAGTTTAGGGGGAACCTATGGCTACACCTTC. This gives the protein CASSLGGTYGYTF.

This chain links TRBV7-2 with TRBJ1-5; the D is unclear. V shed 3 bases and J shed 7 bases, with 7 bases lying between them. The CDR3 is made up of 12 amino acids. The germline V gene has CDR1 SGHTA and CDR2 FQGNSA. The DNA for the CDR3 is TGTGCCAGCAGCTTCAACAACCAGCCCCAGCATTTT. It codes for CASSFNNQPQHF. Together with reference TRBV7-2 and TRBJ1-5, the CDR3 gives the full variable domain: GAGVSQSPSNKVTEKGKDVELRCDPISGHTALYWYRQSLGQGLEFLIYFQGNSAPDKSGLPSDRFSAERTGGSVSTLTIQRTQQEDSAVYLCASSFNNQPQHFGDGTRLSIL.

The chain recombines TRBV19 with TRBJ2-3, with 8 bases matching TRBD2. The trim removed 6 bases at V and 5 bases at J, leaving 10 bases unmatched. Germline lookup yields CDR1 LNHDA and CDR2 SQIVND (reference sequence). This CDR3 is 15 amino acids long. The CDR3 loop is CASSPPGLGLDTQYF. In DNA form, the CDR3 reads TGTGCCAGTAGCCCTCCGGGACTAGGCTTAGATACGCAGTATTTT.

The rearrangement links TRBV5-1 to TRBJ1-2; D remains unclear. CDR3 size: 14 residues. V was clipped by 4 bases and J by 1 base, with 11 bases between them. CDR1 is SGHRS and CDR2 is YFSETQ in the germline V gene. The CDR3 DNA follows: TGCGCCAGCAGCCCCCCAACAGATAACTATGGCTACACCTTC. Its translation is CASSPPTDNYGYTF.

The chain combines TRBV30 with TRBJ2-7, with 10 nucleotides matching TRBD1. Trimming cost V 5 bases and J 6 bases; bases outside gene matches: 7. This CDR3 contains 13 residues. Per the germline V gene, CDR1 is GTSNPN and CDR2 is SVGIG (reference sequence). The CDR3 spells CAWARDRGREQYF. In nucleotides, the CDR3 is TGTGCCTGGGCCCGGGACAGGGGACGCGAGCAGTACTTC. Full variable domain (rest looked up from reference TRBV30 and TRBJ2-7): SQTIHQWPATLVQPVGSPLSLECTVEGTSNPNLYWYRQAAGRGLQLLFYSVGIGQISSEVPQNLSASRPQDRQFILSSKKLLLSDSGFYLCAWARDRGREQYFGPGTRLTVT.